The 17 T cell receptor beta chains below come from one sample, sequenced in a study of PD-1 blockade in mismatch repair-deficient tumors. This table comes from immunoSEQ multiplex PCR, and its TCRdb copy is limited to in-frame clones, with some not included. The table records approximately 17,000 clones, approximately 84% of them present only once. This specimen was PBMCs, taken less than 25 weeks after starting pembrolizumab. These receptors all come from an adult with mismatch repair-deficient cancer.

The rearrangement links TRBV5-6 to TRBJ1-2, with D maybe TRBD1 (6 bases). Deletions cut 4 bases from V and 3 bases from J, with 13 bases between. Germline V gene lookup returns CDR1 SGHDT and CDR2 YYEEEE. The CDR3 consists of 14 residues. CDR3 sequence (DNA): TGTGCCAGCAGCATGAGCTGGACAGACTATGGCTACACCTTC. Its translation is CASSMSWTDYGYTF.

V is TRBV7-9 and J is TRBJ1-3; no definite D call. Per the germline V gene, CDR1 is SEHNR and CDR2 is FQNEAQ (reference sequence). The ends were cut back, 4 bases at V and 3 bases at J, with 4 bases in the middle. The CDR3 sequence is 12 residues long. The CDR3 region has the DNA TGTGCCAGCAGCTCCGGTGGAAACACCATATATTTT. It translates to CASSSGGNTIYF. The variable domain in full, with the rest retrieved from reference TRBV7-9 and TRBJ1-3, is DTGVSQNPRHKITKRGQNVTFRCDPISEHNRLYWYRQTLGQGPEFLTYFQNEAQLEKSRLLSDRFSAERPKGSFSTLEIQRTEQGDSAMYLCASSSGGNTIYFGEGSWLTVV.

This clone showed up just a few times. This chain links TRBV27 with TRBJ2-7; TRBD1 matches 7 bases. The CDR3 is 14 residues long. Germline CDR1 MNHEY, CDR2 SMNVEV (reference sequence). V dropped 4 bases and J dropped 4; count of bases not matched to a gene: 7. CDR3 sequence (DNA): TGTGCCAGCAGTTCTCACAGGGGATCTTACGAGCAGTACTTC. This codes for CASSSHRGSYEQYF.

This clone was picked up one time. This chain uses TRBV4-1 with TRBJ1-4; 7 bases match TRBD1. This CDR3 comprises 16 residues. Trimming took 3 bases from V and 0 from J; bases not matched to a gene: 4. In germline, CDR1 is MGHRA, CDR2 YSYEKL. DNA of the CDR3: TGCGCCAGCAGCCAGGCCGGGACAGCAACTAATGAAAAACTGTTTTTT. It is translated as CASSQAGTATNEKLFF.

The chain employs TRBV7-6 and TRBJ2-7; 8 positions agree with TRBD1. CDR3 length: 13 residues. Looked up from germline, CDR1 is SGHVS and CDR2 is FNYEAQ. V lost 5 bases and J lost 4; bases outside the gene matches: 4. The CDR3 here is CASSRGQGYEQYF. CDR3 DNA: TGTGCCAGCAGCAGAGGACAGGGATACGAGCAGTACTTC.

The chain is built from TRBV4-2 and TRBJ1-5; 7 bases agree with TRBD1. Germline CDR1 LGHNA, CDR2 YNFKEQ. The CDR3 covers 15 residues. The junction had 2 bases not matched to a gene; V was cut back by 1 base and J by 2 bases. In DNA form, the CDR3 reads TGTGCCAGCAGCCAAGTGGGGACAGGCAATCAGCCCCAGCATTTT. Translated, it gives CASSQVGTGNQPQHF.

This clone was seen just once. CDR3 nucleotides: TGCGCCAGCAGCTTGACCCCAACAGGTGAACCTCGAAACACCATATATTTT. Translated: CASSLTPTGEPRNTIYF. The gene calls are TRBV5-1 and TRBJ1-3, with D perhaps matching TRBD1 (5 bases). The germline V gene encodes CDR1 SGHRS and CDR2 YFSETQ. Trimming shortened V by 1 base and J by 5 bases, and 19 bases separated the two germline ends. This CDR3 has 17 residues.

This clone was counted between two and nine times. The V and J genes are TRBV25-1 and TRBJ2-7; 8 bases map to TRBD1. CDR1 is MGHDK and CDR2 is SYGVNS in the germline V gene. The trim removed 3 bases at V and 4 bases at J, leaving 5 bases unmatched. This CDR3 region has 14 residues. CDR3 DNA sequence: TGTGCCAGCAGTGACAGACAGGGGAGGTACGAGCAGTACTTC. Translating gives CASSDRQGRYEQYF.

V and J are TRBV28 and TRBJ1-3; D not resolved. This CDR3 is built from 17 residues. The ends were cut back, 5 bases at V and 0 bases at J, with 17 bases in the middle. The germline gives CDR1 MDHEN, CDR2 SYDVKM. DNA for the CDR3: TGTGCCAGCAGTCCTCGACGAGGAAAGTCCTCTGGAAACACCATATATTTT. Encoded protein: CASSPRRGKSSGNTIYF.

The genes are TRBV4-2 and TRBJ2-5; 12 bases agree with TRBD2. The trim removed 0 bases at V and 14 bases at J, leaving 10 bases unmatched. Germline values: CDR1 LGHNA, CDR2 YNFKEQ. The CDR3 consists of 15 residues. The CDR3 protein is CASSQEGLAGRPDYF. In DNA form, the CDR3 reads TGTGCCAGCAGCCAAGAGGGACTAGCGGGTAGGCCGGATTACTTC.

This rearrangement joins TRBV5-8 to TRBJ2-5, with 7 bases fitting TRBD1. V was clipped by 4 bases and J by 2 bases; unmatched bases: 8. CDR3 length: 15 amino acids. Germline V gene sequence: CDR1 SGHTS, CDR2 YDEGEE. The DNA of the CDR3 is TGTGCCAGCAGCCCCGGGGACAGCACGCAAGAGACCCAGTACTTC. This codes for CASSPGDSTQETQYF.

This rearrangement joins TRBV28 to TRBJ1-2, with 7 nucleotides matching TRBD1. V lost 4 bases and J lost 3; bases outside the gene matches: 2. The CDR3 contains 13 residues. The germline V gene has CDR1 MDHEN and CDR2 SYDVKM. This CDR3 is CASSSTGYYGYTF. CDR3 coding DNA: TGTGCCAGCAGTTCGACAGGGTACTATGGCTACACCTTC.

This rearrangement joins TRBV4-2 to TRBJ1-4; TRBD1 is a possible D gene (6 bases). The CDR3 is 13 amino acids. V lost 4 bases and J 8 bases, leaving 11 bases between the germline ends. Germline assignment: CDR1 LGHNA and CDR2 YNFKEQ. CDR3 nucleotides: TGTGCCAGCAGCCGATTTGGACAGGAAAAACTGTTTTTT. It specifies CASSRFGQEKLFF.

This chain links TRBV6-5 with TRBJ1-2; TRBD1 might be the D (5 bases). The CDR3 loop spans 13 amino acids. Germline lookup yields CDR1 MNHEY and CDR2 SVGAGI. V lost 2 bases and J 3 bases, leaving 7 bases between the germline ends. The CDR3 nucleotides read TGTGCCAGCAGTTACGGGGGGTACTATGGCTACACCTTC. The encoded protein is CASSYGGYYGYTF.

This chain links TRBV9 with TRBJ2-2; 10 bases line up with TRBD2. With V trimmed by 0 bases and J by 5 bases, 7 bases remained unmatched. Germline V lookup: CDR1 SGDLS, CDR2 YYNGEE. CDR3 length equals 17 residues. The DNA of the CDR3 is TGTGCCAGCAGCGTAGCTACGGGACTAGCGTTAACCGGGGAGCTGTTTTTT. It yields the protein CASSVATGLALTGELFF.

The CDR3 sequence is CASSTTGIQETQYF. CDR3 DNA sequence: TGCGCCAGCAGCACGACAGGGATCCAAGAGACCCAGTACTTC. The chain carries TRBV5-1 and TRBJ2-5, with 7 bases that match TRBD1. The length of the CDR3 is 14 residues. Trimming removed 4 bases from V and 1 base from J; junction bases left unmatched: 4. CDR1 is SGHRS, CDR2 YFSETQ, per germline. Full variable domain (rest looked up from reference TRBV5-1 and TRBJ2-5): KAGVTQTPRYLIKTRGQQVTLSCSPISGHRSVSWYQQTPGQGLQFLFEYFSETQRNKGNFPGRFSGRQFSNSRSEMNVSTLELGDSALYLCASSTTGIQETQYFGPGTRLLVL.

The rearrangement links TRBV7-9 to TRBJ2-4; 8 bases map to TRBD1. CDR3 length equals 17 residues. The J segment lost 0 bases and the V segment lost 5 bases, leaving 9 bases of the junction unmatched. In germline, CDR1 is SEHNR, CDR2 FQNEAQ (reference sequence). This chain's CDR3 is CASSHPTGGVAKNIQYF. CDR3 nucleotides: TGTGCCAGCAGCCACCCTACAGGGGGAGTAGCCAAAAACATTCAGTACTTC.